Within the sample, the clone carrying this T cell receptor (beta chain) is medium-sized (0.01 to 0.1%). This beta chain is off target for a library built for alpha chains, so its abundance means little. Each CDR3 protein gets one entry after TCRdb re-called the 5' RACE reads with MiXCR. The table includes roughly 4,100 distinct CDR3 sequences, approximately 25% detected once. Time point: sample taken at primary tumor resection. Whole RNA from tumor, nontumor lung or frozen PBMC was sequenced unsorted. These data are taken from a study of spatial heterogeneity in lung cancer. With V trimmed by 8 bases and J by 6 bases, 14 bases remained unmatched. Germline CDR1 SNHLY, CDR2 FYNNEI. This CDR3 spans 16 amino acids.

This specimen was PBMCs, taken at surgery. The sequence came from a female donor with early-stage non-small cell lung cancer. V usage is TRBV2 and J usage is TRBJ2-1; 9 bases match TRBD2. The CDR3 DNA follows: TGTGCCAGCTCGCGTTGGGGCGGGAGGGTTGGCAATGAGCAGTTCTTC. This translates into CASSRWGGRVGNEQFF.